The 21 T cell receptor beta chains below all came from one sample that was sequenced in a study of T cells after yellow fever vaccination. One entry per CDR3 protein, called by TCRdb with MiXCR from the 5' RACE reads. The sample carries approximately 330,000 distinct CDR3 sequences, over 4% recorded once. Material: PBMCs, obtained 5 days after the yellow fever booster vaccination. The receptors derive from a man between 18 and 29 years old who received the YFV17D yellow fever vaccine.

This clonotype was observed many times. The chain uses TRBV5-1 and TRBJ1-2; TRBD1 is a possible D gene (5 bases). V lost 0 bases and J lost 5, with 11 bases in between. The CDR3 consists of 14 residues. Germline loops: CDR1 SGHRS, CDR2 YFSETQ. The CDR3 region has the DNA TGCGCCAGCAGCTTGGGAGACAGTACTTATGGCTACACCTTC. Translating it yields CASSLGDSTYGYTF.

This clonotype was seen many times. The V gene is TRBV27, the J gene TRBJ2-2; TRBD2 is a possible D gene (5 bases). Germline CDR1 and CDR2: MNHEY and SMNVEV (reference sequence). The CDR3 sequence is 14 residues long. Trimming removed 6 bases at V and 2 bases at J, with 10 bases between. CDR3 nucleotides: TGTGCCAGCAGCCACGGACTTAACACCGGGGAGCTGTTTTTT. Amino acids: CASSHGLNTGELFF.

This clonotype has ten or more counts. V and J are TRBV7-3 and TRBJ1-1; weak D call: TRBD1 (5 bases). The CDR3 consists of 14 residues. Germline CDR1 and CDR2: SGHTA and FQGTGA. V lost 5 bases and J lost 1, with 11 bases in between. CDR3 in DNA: TGTGCCAGCAGCCGCCTCGGACAGAACACTGAAGCTTTCTTT. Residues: CASSRLGQNTEAFF.

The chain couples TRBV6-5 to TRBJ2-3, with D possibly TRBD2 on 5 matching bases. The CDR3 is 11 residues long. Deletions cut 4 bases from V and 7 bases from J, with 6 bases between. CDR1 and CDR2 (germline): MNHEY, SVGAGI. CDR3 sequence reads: CASSSGNTQYF. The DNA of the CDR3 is TGTGCCAGCAGTTCGGGGAATACGCAGTATTTT.

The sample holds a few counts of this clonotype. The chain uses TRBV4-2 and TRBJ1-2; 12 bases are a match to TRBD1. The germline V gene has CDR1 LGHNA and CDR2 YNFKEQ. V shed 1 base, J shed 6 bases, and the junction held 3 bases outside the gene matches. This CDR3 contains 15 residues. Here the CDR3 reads CASSQVGTGGDGYTF. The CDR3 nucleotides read TGTGCCAGCAGCCAAGTAGGGACAGGGGGCGATGGCTACACCTTC.

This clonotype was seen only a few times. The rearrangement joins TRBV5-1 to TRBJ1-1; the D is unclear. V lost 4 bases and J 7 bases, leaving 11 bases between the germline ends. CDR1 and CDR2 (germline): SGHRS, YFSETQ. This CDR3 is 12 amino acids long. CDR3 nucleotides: TGCGCCAGCAGCCCGGGCGCGGTTGAAGCTTTCTTT. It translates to CASSPGAVEAFF. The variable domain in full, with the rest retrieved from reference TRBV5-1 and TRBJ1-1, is KAGVTQTPRYLIKTRGQQVTLSCSPISGHRSVSWYQQTPGQGLQFLFEYFSETQRNKGNFPGRFSGRQFSNSRSEMNVSTLELGDSALYLCASSPGAVEAFFGQGTRLTVV.

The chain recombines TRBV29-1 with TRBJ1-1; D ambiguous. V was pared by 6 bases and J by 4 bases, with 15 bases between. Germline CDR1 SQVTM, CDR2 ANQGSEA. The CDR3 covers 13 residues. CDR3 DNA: TGCAGCGTCGAGAGAGGGAGAGGCACTGAAGCTTTCTTT. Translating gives CSVERGRGTEAFF.

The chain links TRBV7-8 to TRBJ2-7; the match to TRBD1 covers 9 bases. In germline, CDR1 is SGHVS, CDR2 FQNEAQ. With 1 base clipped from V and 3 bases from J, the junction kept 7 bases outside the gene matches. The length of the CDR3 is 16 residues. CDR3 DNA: TGTGCCAGCAGCTTAGGGGAGACGACAGGGGGCTACGAGCAGTACGTC. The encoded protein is CASSLGETTGGYEQYV.

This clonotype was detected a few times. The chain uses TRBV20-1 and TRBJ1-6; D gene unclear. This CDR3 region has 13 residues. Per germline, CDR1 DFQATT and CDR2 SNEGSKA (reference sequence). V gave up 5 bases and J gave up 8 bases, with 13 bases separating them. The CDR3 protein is CSARRRADSPLHF. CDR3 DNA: TGCAGTGCTCGGAGGAGGGCGGATTCACCCCTCCACTTT.

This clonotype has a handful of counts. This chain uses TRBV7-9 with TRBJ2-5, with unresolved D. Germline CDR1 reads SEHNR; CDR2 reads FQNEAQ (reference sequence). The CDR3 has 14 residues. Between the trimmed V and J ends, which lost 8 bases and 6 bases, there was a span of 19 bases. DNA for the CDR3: TGTGCCAGCCGTCCAGTGGCTGTTGCACAGACCCAGTACTTC. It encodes CASRPVAVAQTQYF.

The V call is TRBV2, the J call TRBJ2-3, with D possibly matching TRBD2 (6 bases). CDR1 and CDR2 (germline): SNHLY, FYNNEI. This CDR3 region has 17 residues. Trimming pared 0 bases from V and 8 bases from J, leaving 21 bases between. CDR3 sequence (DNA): TGTGCCAGCAGTGAAGCGCTTTTAGGCGGGGCTACCACTACGCAGTATTTT. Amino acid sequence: CASSEALLGGATTTQYF.

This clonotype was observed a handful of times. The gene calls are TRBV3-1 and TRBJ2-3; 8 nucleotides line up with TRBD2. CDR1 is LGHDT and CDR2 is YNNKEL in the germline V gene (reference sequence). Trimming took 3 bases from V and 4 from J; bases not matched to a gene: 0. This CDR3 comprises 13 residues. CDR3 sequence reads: CASSHGGADTQYF. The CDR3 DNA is TGTGCCAGCAGCCACGGGGGGGCAGATACGCAGTATTTT.

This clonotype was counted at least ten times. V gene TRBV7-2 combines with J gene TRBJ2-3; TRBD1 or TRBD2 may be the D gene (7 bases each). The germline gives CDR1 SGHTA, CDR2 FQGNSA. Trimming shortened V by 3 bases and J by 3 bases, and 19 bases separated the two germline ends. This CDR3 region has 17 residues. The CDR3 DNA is TGTGCCAGCAGCTTCCAGGGGGGAGGGGAATGGACAGATACGCAGTATTTT. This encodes CASSFQGGGEWTDTQYF.

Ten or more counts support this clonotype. CDR3 residues: CASSLGADPGYTF. The CDR3 nucleotides read TGTGCCAGCAGCTTAGGGGCAGATCCTGGCTACACCTTC. The chain employs TRBV7-9 and TRBJ1-2; D is uncertain. CDR1 is SEHNR, CDR2 FQNEAQ, per germline (reference sequence). V shed 1 base and J shed 7 bases, with 10 bases lying between them. The CDR3 loop spans 13 amino acids. Full variable domain (missing parts from reference TRBV7-9 and TRBJ1-2): DTGVSQNPRHKITKRGQNVTFRCDPISEHNRLYWYRQTLGQGPEFLTYFQNEAQLEKSRLLSDRFSAERPKGSFSTLEIQRTEQGDSAMYLCASSLGADPGYTFGSGTRLTVV.

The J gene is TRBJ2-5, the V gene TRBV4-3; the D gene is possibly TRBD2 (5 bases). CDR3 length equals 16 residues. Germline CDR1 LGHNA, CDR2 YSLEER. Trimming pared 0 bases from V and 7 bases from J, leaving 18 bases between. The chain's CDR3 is CASSQESAGLWGTQYF. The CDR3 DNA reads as TGCGCCAGCAGCCAAGAGTCGGCGGGCCTATGGGGGACCCAGTACTTC.

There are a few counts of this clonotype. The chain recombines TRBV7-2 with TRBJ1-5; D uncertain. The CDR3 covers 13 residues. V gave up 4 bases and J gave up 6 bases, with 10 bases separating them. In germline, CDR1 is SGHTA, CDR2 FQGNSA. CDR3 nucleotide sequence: TGTGCCAGCAGCTATCGGGAGTTTCAGCCCCAGCATTTT. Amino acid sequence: CASSYREFQPQHF.

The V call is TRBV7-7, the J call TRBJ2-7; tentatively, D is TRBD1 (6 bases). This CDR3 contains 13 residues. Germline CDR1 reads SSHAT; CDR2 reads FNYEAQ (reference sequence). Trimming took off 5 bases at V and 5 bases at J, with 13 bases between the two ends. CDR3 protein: CASSPTGTHEQYF. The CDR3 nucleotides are TGTGCCAGCAGCCCGACAGGTACACACGAGCAGTACTTC.

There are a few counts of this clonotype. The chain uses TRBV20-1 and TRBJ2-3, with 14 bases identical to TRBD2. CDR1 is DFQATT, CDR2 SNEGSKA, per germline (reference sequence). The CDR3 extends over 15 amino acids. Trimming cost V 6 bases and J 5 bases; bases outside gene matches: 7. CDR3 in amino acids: CSAATSGGAGDTQYF. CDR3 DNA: TGCAGTGCCGCGACTAGCGGGGGGGCGGGAGATACGCAGTATTTT.

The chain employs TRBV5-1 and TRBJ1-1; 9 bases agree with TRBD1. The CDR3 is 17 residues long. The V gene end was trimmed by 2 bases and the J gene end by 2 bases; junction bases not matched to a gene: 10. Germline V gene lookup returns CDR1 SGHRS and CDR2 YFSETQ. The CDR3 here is CASSFTGGMVINTEAFF. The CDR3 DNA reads TGCGCCAGCAGCTTTACAGGGGGCATGGTAATAAACACTGAAGCTTTCTTT. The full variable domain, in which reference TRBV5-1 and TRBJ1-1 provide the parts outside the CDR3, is KAGVTQTPRYLIKTRGQQVTLSCSPISGHRSVSWYQQTPGQGLQFLFEYFSETQRNKGNFPGRFSGRQFSNSRSEMNVSTLELGDSALYLCASSFTGGMVINTEAFFGQGTRLTVV.

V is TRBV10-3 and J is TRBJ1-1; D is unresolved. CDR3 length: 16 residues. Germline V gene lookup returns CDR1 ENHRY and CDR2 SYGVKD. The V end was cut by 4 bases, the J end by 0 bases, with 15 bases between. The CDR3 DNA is TGTGCCATCAGTGGTGCACGGGCCCTGATGAACACTGAAGCTTTCTTT. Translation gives CAISGARALMNTEAFF.

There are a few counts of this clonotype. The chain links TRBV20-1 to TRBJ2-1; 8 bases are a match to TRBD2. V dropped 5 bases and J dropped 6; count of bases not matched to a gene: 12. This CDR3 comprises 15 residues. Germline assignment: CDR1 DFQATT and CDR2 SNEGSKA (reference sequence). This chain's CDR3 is CSAATGLARFNEQFF. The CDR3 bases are TGCAGTGCTGCCACAGGACTAGCTAGGTTCAATGAGCAGTTCTTC.